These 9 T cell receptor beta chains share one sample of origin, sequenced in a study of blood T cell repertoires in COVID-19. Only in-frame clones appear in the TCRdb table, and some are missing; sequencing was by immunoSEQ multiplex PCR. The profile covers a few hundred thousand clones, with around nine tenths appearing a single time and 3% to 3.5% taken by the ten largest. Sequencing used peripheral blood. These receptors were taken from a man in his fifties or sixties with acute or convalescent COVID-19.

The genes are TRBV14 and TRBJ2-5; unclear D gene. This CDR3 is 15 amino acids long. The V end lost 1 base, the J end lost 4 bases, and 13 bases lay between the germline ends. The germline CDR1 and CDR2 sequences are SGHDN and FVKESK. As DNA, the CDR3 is TGTGCCAGCAGCCAAGGTTTCCTTGTGGCAGAGACCCAGTACTTC. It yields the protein CASSQGFLVAETQYF.

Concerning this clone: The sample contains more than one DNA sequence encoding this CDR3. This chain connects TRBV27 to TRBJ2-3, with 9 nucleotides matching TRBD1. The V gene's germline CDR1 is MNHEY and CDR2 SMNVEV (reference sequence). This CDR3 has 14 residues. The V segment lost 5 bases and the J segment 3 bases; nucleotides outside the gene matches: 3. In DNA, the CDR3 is TGTGCCAGCAGTCTAGGACAGGGGACAGATACGCAGTATTTT. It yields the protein CASSLGQGTDTQYF.

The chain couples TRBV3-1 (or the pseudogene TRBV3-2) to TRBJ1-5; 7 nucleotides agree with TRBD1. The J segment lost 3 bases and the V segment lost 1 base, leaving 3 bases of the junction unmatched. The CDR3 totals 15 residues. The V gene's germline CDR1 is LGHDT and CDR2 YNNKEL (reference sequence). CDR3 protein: CASSQGQGNNQPQHF. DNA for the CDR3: TGTGCCAGCAGCCAAGGACAGGGAAACAATCAGCCCCAGCATTTT.

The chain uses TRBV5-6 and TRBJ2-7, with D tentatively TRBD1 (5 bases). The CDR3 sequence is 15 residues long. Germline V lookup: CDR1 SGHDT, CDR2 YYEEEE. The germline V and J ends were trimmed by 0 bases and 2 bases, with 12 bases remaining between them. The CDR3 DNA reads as TGTGCCAGCAGCTTGGTTCCAGGGCTGACCTACGAGCAGTACTTC. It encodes CASSLVPGLTYEQYF.

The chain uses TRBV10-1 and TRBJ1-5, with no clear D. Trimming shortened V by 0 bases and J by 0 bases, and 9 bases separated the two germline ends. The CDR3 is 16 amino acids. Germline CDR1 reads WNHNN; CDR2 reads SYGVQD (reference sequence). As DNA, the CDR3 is TGCGCCAGCAGTGAGTCGACATGCGATAGCAATCAGCCCCAGCATTTT. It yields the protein CASSESTCDSNQPQHF.

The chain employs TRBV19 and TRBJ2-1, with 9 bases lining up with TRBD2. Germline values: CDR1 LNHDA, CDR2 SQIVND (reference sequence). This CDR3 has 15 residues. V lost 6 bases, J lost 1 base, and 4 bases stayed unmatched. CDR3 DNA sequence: TGTGCCAGTAGCGTAGCGGGGGTGTCCTACAATGAGCAGTTCTTC. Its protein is CASSVAGVSYNEQFF. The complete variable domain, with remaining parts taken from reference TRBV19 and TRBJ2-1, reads DGGITQSPKYLFRKEGQNVTLSCEQNLNHDAMYWYRQDPGQGLRLIYYSQIVNDFQKGDIAEGYSVSREKKESFPLTVTSAQKNPTAFYLCASSVAGVSYNEQFFGPGTRLTVL.

This CDR3 is CSVTGGTEAFF. The CDR3 coding sequence is TGCAGCGTGACAGGGGGCACTGAAGCTTTCTTT. The chain is built from TRBV29-1 and TRBJ1-1, with 9 bases fitting TRBD1. J gave up 4 bases and V 6 bases, and 0 bases lay outside the gene matches. The CDR3 extends over 11 amino acids. The germline V gene has CDR1 SQVTM and CDR2 ANQGSEA.

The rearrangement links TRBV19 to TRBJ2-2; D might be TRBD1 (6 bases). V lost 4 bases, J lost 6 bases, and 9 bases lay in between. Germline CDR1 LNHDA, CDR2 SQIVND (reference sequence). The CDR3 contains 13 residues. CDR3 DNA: TGTGCCAGTAGTAAACAGGGATCCGGGGAGCTGTTTTTT. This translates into CASSKQGSGELFF.

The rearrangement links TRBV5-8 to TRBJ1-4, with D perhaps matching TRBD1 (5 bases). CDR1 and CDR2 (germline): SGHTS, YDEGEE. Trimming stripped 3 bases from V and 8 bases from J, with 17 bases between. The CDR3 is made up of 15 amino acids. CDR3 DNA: TGTGCCAGCAGCTCCTGGACATCCGGAGGGGAAAAACTGTTTTTT. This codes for CASSSWTSGGEKLFF.